The sample holds one count of the clone carrying this T cell receptor (beta chain). Antigen: not known. The CDR3 sequence is 13 residues long. Germline V gives CDR1 SEHNR, CDR2 FQNEAQ (reference sequence). The J segment lost 7 bases and the V segment lost 2 bases, leaving 1 base of the junction unmatched. Sequenced by immunoSEQ multiplex PCR; TCRdb stores in-frame clones only, minus some. The table has under 85,000 clones, around nine tenths seen once. This sample stems from a study of OX40 agonist ivuxolimab in advanced cancers. Study-wide findings and caveats: Specificity for antigen went undetermined in the expanded peripheral T cells. CD8+ T cells averaged more expanded clones than CD4+.

The TCR sequence derives from an adult with an advanced solid tumor such as melanoma, head and neck, liver or kidney cancer. The chain employs TRBV7-9 and TRBJ1-4; 7 bases map to TRBD1. The source was CD4+ or CD8+ T cells sorted from blood, collected in a trial of the OX40 agonist ivuxolimab. The chain's CDR3 is CASSLRTGEKLFF. The DNA of the CDR3 is TGTGCCAGCAGCTTAAGGACAGGTGAAAAACTGTTTTTT. The full variable domain, its missing parts supplied by reference TRBV7-9 and TRBJ1-4, is DTGVSQNPRHKITKRGQNVTFRCDPISEHNRLYWYRQTLGQGPEFLTYFQNEAQLEKSRLLSDRFSAERPKGSFSTLEIQRTEQGDSAMYLCASSLRTGEKLFFGSGTQLSVL.